The clone carrying this T cell receptor beta chain was found a few times. Germline CDR1 MNHEY, CDR2 SMNVEV (reference sequence). The CDR3 spans 16 residues. V was cut by 4 bases and J by 2 bases, with 15 bases left in between. The data were produced by immunoSEQ multiplex PCR, yet TCRdb's version contains in-frame clones alone and is incomplete. The sample carries 650,000 to 950,000 clones, 80% to 90% recorded once. These data belong to a study of shared T cell receptors in the human thymus. The same data also contributed to another study, on human thymus T cells. This second study says: Thymic material originated from resections removed in the course of corrective heart surgery. Related research has reported that thymic repertoires overlap highly among unrelated individuals.

This clonotype was obtained from a girl under three years old with a congenital heart defect. The chain joins TRBV27 to TRBJ1-5; D is undetermined. Sequencing was performed on thymocytes. The CDR3 here is CASSSTATVRNQPQHF. CDR3 DNA: TGTGCCAGCAGTTCCACAGCCACCGTCCGCAATCAGCCCCAGCATTTT.